This TCR beta chain was sequenced for a study of identical twins. In germline, CDR1 is SGHTA, CDR2 FQGNSA. The V gene lost 5 bases and the J gene lost 6 bases, with 12 bases spanning the gap. CDR3 length: 13 amino acids. General observations from the study: Models came in too low on out-of-frame TCR alpha sharing in monozygotic twins.

In every case, the donor was a healthy Caucasian. cDNA molecules carried unique molecular identifiers, and template switching added a universal primer site. In TCRdb, the 5' RACE reads were re-called with MiXCR into one record per CDR3 protein. The sample has some 1,700,000 distinct CDR3 sequences; around 33% are singletons. A remark on this clonotype: Its target is unknown.

The TCR originated in a newborn girl in good health. The chain couples TRBV7-2 to TRBJ2-3; possibly TRBD2 for D (6 bases). Sequencing was done on a sample of cord blood. CDR3 DNA: TGTGCCAGCAGCATTGTTCGGGAGGATACGCAGTATTTT. As protein: CASSIVREDTQYF. The complete variable domain, with remaining parts taken from reference TRBV7-2 and TRBJ2-3, reads GAGVSQSPSNKVTEKGKDVELRCDPISGHTALYWYRQSLGQGLEFLIYFQGNSAPDKSGLPSDRFSAERTGGSVSTLTIQRTQQEDSAVYLCASSIVREDTQYFGPGTRLTVL.